These 3 T cell receptor beta chains share one sample of origin, sequenced in a study of T-cell memory formation after mild COVID-19. TCRdb used MiXCR to reprocess the 5' RACE reads, holding one entry per CDR3 protein. The sample consists of 150,000 to 200,000 distinct CDR3 sequences, about a third of them appearing once. Input material: PBMCs or a T cell subset sorted from them (not recorded which). The source is an adult woman who had mild COVID-19 (a few samples of this study predate the infection). Cell type and time point are not known.

CDR3 amino acids: CASSLGQSANYGYTF. The CDR3 region has the DNA TGTGCCAGCAGTTTAGGACAGTCCGCTAACTATGGCTACACCTTC. This sequence joins TRBV12-3 or TRBV12-4 and TRBJ1-2; a weak D match, TRBD1 (5 bases). V was clipped by 1 base and J by 0 bases, with 9 bases between them. The CDR3 runs to 15 residues.

A few counts support this clonotype. V is TRBV5-1 and J is TRBJ1-2, with D possibly being TRBD1 (6 bases). This CDR3 has 14 amino acids. Germline assignment: CDR1 SGHRS and CDR2 YFSETQ. V was pared by 5 bases and J by 7 bases, with 18 bases between. This chain's CDR3 is CASRAGHEDSGYTF. CDR3 sequence (DNA): TGCGCCAGCAGAGCGGGACACGAGGACTCTGGCTACACCTTC.

The V and J genes are TRBV7-9 and TRBJ1-1, with no clear D. The CDR3 length is 17 residues. Looked up from germline, CDR1 is SEHNR and CDR2 is FQNEAQ (reference sequence). Trimming pared 5 bases from V and 4 bases from J, leaving 23 bases between. Here the CDR3 reads CASSLGREFVSGTEAFF. CDR3 DNA sequence: TGTGCCAGCAGCCTAGGGAGGGAGTTCGTCTCGGGCACTGAAGCTTTCTTT.